These 16 T cell receptor beta chains originate from one sample sequenced in a study of blood T cell repertoires in COVID-19. Repertoires were generated with immunoSEQ multiplex PCR, while TCRdb's copy carries only in-frame clones and drops some. The sample lists a few hundred thousand clones; about 80% were seen once. Sequencing was carried out using PBMCs or T cells enriched from blood (not recorded which). These receptors were obtained from a man aged 45-60 years who had recovered from COVID-19.

The chain joins TRBV7-2 to TRBJ1-4; 8 bases fit TRBD1. J lost 1 base, V lost 4 bases, and 5 bases had no gene match. The CDR3 has 16 amino acids. CDR1 and CDR2 from the germline V gene are SGHTA and FQGNSA. CDR3 nucleotide sequence: TGTGCCAGCAGCTCAATGGACAGGGAAACTAATGAAAAACTGTTTTTT. Translating it yields CASSSMDRETNEKLFF. The variable domain in full, completed from reference TRBV7-2 and TRBJ1-4, reads GAGVSQSPSNKVTEKGKDVELRCDPISGHTALYWYRQSLGQGLEFLIYFQGNSAPDKSGLPSDRFSAERTGGSVSTLTIQRTQQEDSAVYLCASSSMDRETNEKLFFGSGTQLSVL.

This rearrangement joins TRBV10-3 to TRBJ2-1; maybe TRBD2 (5 bases). This CDR3 spans 11 amino acids. CDR1 ENHRY and CDR2 SYGVKD come from the germline V gene. The germline V and J ends were trimmed by 0 bases and 12 bases, with 6 bases remaining between them. CDR3 DNA sequence: TGTGCCATCAGTGAGTCGGGAGCGCAGTTCTTC. This sequence encodes CAISESGAQFF.

This clone was observed a single time. This chain links TRBV11-2 with TRBJ2-3; D is unclear. Germline CDR1 reads SGHAT; CDR2 reads FQNNGV. V lost 5 bases to trimming and J lost 6 bases, with 15 bases between them. This CDR3 contains 14 residues. CDR3 nucleotides: TGTGCCAGCAGCCTGAGTGGCGGCCTCGATACGCAGTATTTT. Protein sequence: CASSLSGGLDTQYF.

The chain combines TRBV11-2 with TRBJ2-5, with TRBD2 matching 10 bases. CDR3 length equals 17 residues. Unmatched junction bases numbered 11, after V lost 2 bases and J lost 5 bases. CDR1 is SGHAT, CDR2 FQNNGV, per germline. CDR3 nucleotide sequence: TGTGCCAGCAGCTTATTAAGCGGGAGGGCCGGGGGTGAGACCCAGTACTTC. Amino acid sequence: CASSLLSGRAGGETQYF. Using reference TRBV11-2 and TRBJ2-5 for the parts outside the CDR3, the full variable domain is EAGVAQSPRYKIIEKRQSVAFWCNPISGHATLYWYQQILGQGPKLLIQFQNNGVVDDSQLPKDRFSAERLKGVDSTLKIQPAKLEDSAVYLCASSLLSGRAGGETQYFGPGTRLLVL.

The rearrangement links TRBV2 to TRBJ2-7, with D perhaps matching TRBD1 (5 bases). Looked up from germline, CDR1 is SNHLY and CDR2 is FYNNEI. The CDR3 has 14 amino acids. V was shortened by 2 bases and J by 4 bases, with 12 bases between the two germline ends. The chain's CDR3 is CASSEYKGMYEQYF. The DNA of the CDR3 is TGTGCCAGCAGTGAATACAAGGGGATGTACGAGCAGTACTTC.

The genes are TRBV2 and TRBJ1-3; 7 bases are a match to TRBD1. Germline-derived CDR1 and CDR2 are SNHLY and FYNNEI. This CDR3 is 17 amino acids long. Unmatched junction bases numbered 12, after V lost 4 bases and J lost 3 bases. The CDR3 region has the DNA TGTGCCAGCAGTGCACAGGGGAGCACTCTTGGTGGAAACACCATATATTTT. It is translated as CASSAQGSTLGGNTIYF. Together with reference TRBV2 and TRBJ1-3, the CDR3 gives the full variable domain: EPEVTQTPSHQVTQMGQEVILRCVPISNHLYFYWYRQILGQKVEFLVSFYNNEISEKSEIFDDQFSVERPDGSNFTLKIRSTKLEDSAMYFCASSAQGSTLGGNTIYFGEGSWLTVV.

V gene TRBV28 combines with J gene TRBJ2-7; D remains ambiguous. The germline gives CDR1 MDHEN, CDR2 SYDVKM. There are 13 residues in the CDR3. The CDR3 DNA follows: TGTGCAATTCGCGGCCCGACGGACTACGAGCAGTACTTC. Protein sequence: CAIRGPTDYEQYF. Full variable domain (remainder filled in from reference TRBV28 and TRBJ2-7): DVKVTQSSRYLVKRTGEKVFLECVQDMDHENMFWYRQDPGLGLRLIYFSYDVKMKEKGDIPEGYSVSREKKERFSLILESASTNQTSMYLCAIRGPTDYEQYFGPGTRLTVT.

The J gene is TRBJ2-7, the V gene TRBV11-2, with 7 nucleotides matching TRBD1. Germline CDR1 is SGHAT and CDR2 is FQNNGV. This CDR3 is 15 amino acids long. V lost 2 bases to trimming and J lost 7 bases; unmatched junction nucleotides: 11. CDR3 DNA: TGTGCCAGCAGCTTACAGTCACAGGGGTTAGGGGAGCAGTACTTC. It specifies CASSLQSQGLGEQYF.

The chain recombines TRBV5-1 with TRBJ1-1; D is unresolved. V was pared by 3 bases and J by 3 bases, with 9 bases between. Germline CDR1 SGHRS, CDR2 YFSETQ. The CDR3 is 13 residues long. The CDR3 DNA is TGCGCCAGCAGCTCGGGGTACGACACTGAAGCTTTCTTT. Protein sequence: CASSSGYDTEAFF.

The J gene is TRBJ1-6, the V gene TRBV5-6; tentative D call: TRBD1 (6 bases). With 2 bases removed from V and 8 bases from J, the gap between germline ends came to 11 bases. The CDR3 loop spans 14 amino acids. Germline V CDR1 and CDR2: SGHDT, YYEEEE. CDR3 nucleotides: TGTGCCAGCAGCTTCGGACAGTCATATTCACCCCTCCACTTT. Amino acid sequence: CASSFGQSYSPLHF.

In its sample, this clone was seen a few times. The chain carries TRBV10-3 and TRBJ2-7; TRBD1 matches at 8 bases. Germline V gene lookup returns CDR1 ENHRY and CDR2 SYGVKD. Trimming removed 10 bases from V and 3 bases from J; junction bases left unmatched: 5. The CDR3 has 12 residues. The CDR3 reads CATAGTGYEQYF. CDR3 bases: TGTGCCACGGCCGGGACAGGCTACGAGCAGTACTTC.

The rearrangement links TRBV7-9 to TRBJ1-1; D not resolved. The CDR3 consists of 11 residues. Germline CDR1 and CDR2: SEHNR and FQNEAQ (reference sequence). Trimming removed 2 bases at V and 10 bases at J, with 8 bases between. The CDR3 loop is CASSLSGLAFF. The CDR3 DNA is TGTGCCAGCAGCTTATCCGGGTTAGCTTTCTTT.

This clone was seen more than once but under ten times. The rearrangement links TRBV6-2 or TRBV6-3 to TRBJ2-3; the match to TRBD2 covers 13 bases. J was trimmed by 4 bases and V by 4 bases; bases with no gene match: 14. The CDR3 is 19 amino acids. In germline, CDR1 is MNHEY, CDR2 SVGEGT. The CDR3 coding sequence is TGTGCCAGCAGTTCCGCCAGGACTAGCGGGAGACGTGGTTCAGATACGCAGTATTTT. This translates into CASSSARTSGRRGSDTQYF.

The rearrangement links TRBV14 to TRBJ1-4; unclear D gene. There are 13 residues in the CDR3. V was cut by 3 bases and J by 8 bases, with 10 bases left in between. The germline gives CDR1 SGHDN, CDR2 FVKESK. CDR3 region: CASSQVVGEKLFF. DNA for the CDR3: TGTGCCAGCAGCCAGGTGGTTGGCGAAAAACTGTTTTTT.

Comments on this clone: Other DNA sequences of this sample code for an identical CDR3. The rearrangement joins TRBV3-1 (or the pseudogene TRBV3-2) to TRBJ1-1, with 7 positions matching TRBD1. This CDR3 region has 12 residues. Losses at the gene ends were 6 bases for V and 4 bases for J; bases not matched to a gene: 2. CDR1 and CDR2 (germline): LGHDT, YNNKEL (reference sequence). CDR3 in amino acids: CASSPGGTEAFF. DNA for the CDR3: TGTGCCAGCAGTCCAGGGGGCACTGAAGCTTTCTTT.

This chain links TRBV3-1 (or the pseudogene TRBV3-2) with TRBJ1-5; D ambiguous. This CDR3 has 15 residues. Trimming removed 3 bases from V and 0 bases from J, with 9 bases in between. The V gene's germline CDR1 is LGHDT and CDR2 YNNKEL (reference sequence). The DNA of the CDR3 is TGTGCCAGCAGCCAGGAGGTGGGTAGCAATCAGCCCCAGCATTTT. It encodes CASSQEVGSNQPQHF.